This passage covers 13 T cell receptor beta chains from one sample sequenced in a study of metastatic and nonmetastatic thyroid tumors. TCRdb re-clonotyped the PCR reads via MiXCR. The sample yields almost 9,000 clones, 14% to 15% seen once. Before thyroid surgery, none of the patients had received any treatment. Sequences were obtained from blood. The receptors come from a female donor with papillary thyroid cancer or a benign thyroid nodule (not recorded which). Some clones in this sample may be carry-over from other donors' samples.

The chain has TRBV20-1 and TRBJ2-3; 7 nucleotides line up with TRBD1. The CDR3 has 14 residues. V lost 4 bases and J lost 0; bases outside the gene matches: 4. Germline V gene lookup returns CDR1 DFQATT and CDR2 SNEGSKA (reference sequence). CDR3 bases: TGCAGTGCTAACGGACAGGCCAGCACAGATACGCAGTATTTT. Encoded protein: CSANGQASTDTQYF.

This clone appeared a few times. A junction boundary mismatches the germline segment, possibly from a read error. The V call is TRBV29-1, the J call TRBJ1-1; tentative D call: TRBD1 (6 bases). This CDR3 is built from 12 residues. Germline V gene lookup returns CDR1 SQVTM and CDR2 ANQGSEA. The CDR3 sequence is CSFGLWDTEAFF. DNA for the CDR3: TGCAGCTTCGGACTGTGGGACACTGAGGCTTTCTTT.

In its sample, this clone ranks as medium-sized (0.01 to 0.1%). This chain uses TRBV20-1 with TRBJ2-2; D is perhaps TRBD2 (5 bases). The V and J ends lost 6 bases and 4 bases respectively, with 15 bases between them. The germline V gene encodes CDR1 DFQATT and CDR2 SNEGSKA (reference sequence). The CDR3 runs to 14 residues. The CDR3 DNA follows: TGCAGTGCCCTACCCGGGGATACCACCGGGGAGCTGTTTTTT. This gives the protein CSALPGDTTGELFF.

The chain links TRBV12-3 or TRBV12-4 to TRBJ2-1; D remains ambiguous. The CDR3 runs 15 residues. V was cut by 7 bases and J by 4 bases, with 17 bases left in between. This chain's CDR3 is CASTLGSGGYNEQFF. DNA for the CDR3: TGTGCCAGCACCCTGGGGTCGGGTGGGTACAATGAGCAGTTCTTC.

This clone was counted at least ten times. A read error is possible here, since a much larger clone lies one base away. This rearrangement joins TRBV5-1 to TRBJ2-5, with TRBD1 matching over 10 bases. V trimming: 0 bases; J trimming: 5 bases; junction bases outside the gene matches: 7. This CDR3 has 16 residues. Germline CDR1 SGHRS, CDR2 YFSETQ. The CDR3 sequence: CASSLEGQGTRETQYF. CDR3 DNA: TGCGCCAGCAGCTTGGAGGGACAGGGGACCAGGGAGACCCAGTACTTC.

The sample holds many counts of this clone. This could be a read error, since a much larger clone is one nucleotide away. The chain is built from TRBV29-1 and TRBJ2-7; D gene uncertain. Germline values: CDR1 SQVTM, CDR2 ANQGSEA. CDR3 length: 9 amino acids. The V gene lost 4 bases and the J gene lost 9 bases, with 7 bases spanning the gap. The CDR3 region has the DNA TGCAGCGTTGCCAACGGGCAGTACTTC. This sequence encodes CSVANGQYF.

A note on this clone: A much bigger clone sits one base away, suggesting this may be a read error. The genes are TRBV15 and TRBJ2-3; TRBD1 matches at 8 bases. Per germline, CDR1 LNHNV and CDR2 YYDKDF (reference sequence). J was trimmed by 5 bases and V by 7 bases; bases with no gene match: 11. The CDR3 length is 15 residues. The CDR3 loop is CATIIRTGLRDTQYF. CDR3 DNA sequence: TGTGCCACCATCATCCGGACAGGGCTAAGAGATACGCAGTATTTT.

In nucleotides, the CDR3 is TGCAGTGCTACAGGGAAGGATGGAGAGACCCAGTACTTC. Translating it yields CSATGKDGETQYF. The chain employs TRBV20-1 and TRBJ2-5; D may be TRBD1 (5 bases). The CDR3 totals 13 residues. V was pared by 4 bases and J by 4 bases, with 13 bases between. Germline loops: CDR1 DFQATT, CDR2 SNEGSKA (reference sequence).

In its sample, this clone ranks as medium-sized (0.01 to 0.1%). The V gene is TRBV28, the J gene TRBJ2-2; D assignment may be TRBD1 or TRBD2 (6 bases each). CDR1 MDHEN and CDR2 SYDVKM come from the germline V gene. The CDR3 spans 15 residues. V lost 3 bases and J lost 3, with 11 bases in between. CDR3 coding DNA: TGTGCCAGCAGTTTTGGGGGGCTTGACACCGGGGAGCTGTTTTTT. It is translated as CASSFGGLDTGELFF.

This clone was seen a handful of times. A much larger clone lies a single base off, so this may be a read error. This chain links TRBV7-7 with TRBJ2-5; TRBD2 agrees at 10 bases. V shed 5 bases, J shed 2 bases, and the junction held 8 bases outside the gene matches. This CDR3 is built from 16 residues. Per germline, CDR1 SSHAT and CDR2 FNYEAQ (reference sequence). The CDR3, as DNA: TGTGCCAGCAGCGCGGGACTAGCGTGGGGTCAAGAGACCCAGTACTTC. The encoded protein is CASSAGLAWGQETQYF.

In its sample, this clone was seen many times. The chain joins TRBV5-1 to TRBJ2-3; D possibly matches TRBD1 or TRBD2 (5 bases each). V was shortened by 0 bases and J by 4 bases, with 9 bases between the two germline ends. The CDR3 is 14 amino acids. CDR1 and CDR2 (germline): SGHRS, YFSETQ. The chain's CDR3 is CASSLGVGPDTQYF. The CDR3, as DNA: TGCGCCAGCAGCTTGGGGGTGGGACCAGATACGCAGTATTTT.

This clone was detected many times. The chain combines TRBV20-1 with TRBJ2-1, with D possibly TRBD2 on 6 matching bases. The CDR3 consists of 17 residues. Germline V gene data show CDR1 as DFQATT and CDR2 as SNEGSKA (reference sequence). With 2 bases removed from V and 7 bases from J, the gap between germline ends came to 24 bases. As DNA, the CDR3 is TGCAGTGCTAGACCGTACCACGGGACTCGAGGGCGGAATGAGCAGTTCTTC. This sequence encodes CSARPYHGTRGRNEQFF.

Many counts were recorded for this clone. The CDR3, as DNA: TGTGCCAGCAGCCAAGAGGGGGAGACCCAGTACTTC. This translates into CASSQEGETQYF. The V and J genes are TRBV3-1 and TRBJ2-5; D is undetermined. V lost 0 bases and J lost 5, with 4 bases in between. Germline CDR1 and CDR2: LGHDT and YNNKEL (reference sequence). This CDR3 has 12 amino acids.